Detailed here is one T cell receptor (beta chain). TCRdb re-derived calls from the RT-PCR reads in MiXCR, one entry per CDR3 protein. The sample shows over 800,000 distinct CDR3 sequences, about 20% of them seen only once. The sample is drawn from a study of response to subunit inactivated influenza vaccine. The CDR3 has 15 amino acids. CDR1 and CDR2 (germline): SGHRS, YFSETQ. The V end was cut by 0 bases, the J end by 4 bases, with 11 bases between. The sequence was obtained from a man aged 50-59 years who received an inactivated influenza vaccine. The chain employs TRBV5-1 and TRBJ2-1, with a possible D match to TRBD1 (6 bases). The sample was PBMCs from blood, taken 5 to 6 days after vaccination. In DNA, the CDR3 is TGCGCCAGCAGCTTGGTCCAAGGACAGTACAATGAGCAGTTCTTC. Its protein product is CASSLVQGQYNEQFF.